The clone carrying this T cell receptor (beta chain) is a singleton in its sample. What it binds is not known. These data belong to a study of CD4+ T cells in melanoma. General study results and limits: A reported correlation linked neoantigen-specific CD4+ T cells to CD8+, macrophage and B cell function. In melanoma, neoantigen-specific CD4+ T cells reportedly differed in differentiation state.

Here immunoSEQ multiplex PCR was the method, and the copy in TCRdb shows in-frame clones only, minus some. The sample includes 4,800 or so clones, over 55% seen only once; the top ten take 25% to 30%. Germline V lookup: CDR1 SNHLY, CDR2 FYNNEI. With 1 base removed from V and 2 bases from J, the gap between germline ends came to 10 bases. There are 15 residues in the CDR3. The rearrangement uses TRBV2 and TRBJ2-3; D uncertain. Sequencing was done on a sample of cells from a culture (not recorded whether cultured in vitro). The TCR was taken from a human donor with melanoma. The CDR3 is CASSEVGLHTDTQYF. The CDR3 DNA is TGTGCCAGCAGTGAAGTTGGGCTACACACAGATACGCAGTATTTT.